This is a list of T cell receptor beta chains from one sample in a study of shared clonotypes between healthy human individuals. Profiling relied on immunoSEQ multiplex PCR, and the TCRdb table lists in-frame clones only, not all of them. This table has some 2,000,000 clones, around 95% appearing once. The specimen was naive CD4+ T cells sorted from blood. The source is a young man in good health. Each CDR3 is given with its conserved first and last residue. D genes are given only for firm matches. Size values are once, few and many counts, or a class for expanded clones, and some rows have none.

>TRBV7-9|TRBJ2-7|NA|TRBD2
TGTGCCAGCAGCCCCGGGACTAGCGGGGCCTACGAGCAGTACTTC
CASSPGTSGAYEQYF
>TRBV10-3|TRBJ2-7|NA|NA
TGTGCCATCTCCCCAGGACGGGAGCAGTACTTC
CAISPGREQYF
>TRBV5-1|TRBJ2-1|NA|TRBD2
TGCGCCAGCGGTCTAAATGCGGGGGGATACAATGAGCAGTTCTTC
CASGLNAGGYNEQFF
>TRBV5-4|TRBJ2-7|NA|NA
TGTGCCAGCAGCTTTGCAGGGCGCCCCTACGAGCAGTACTTC
CASSFAGRPYEQYF
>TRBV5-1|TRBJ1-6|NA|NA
TGCGCCAGCAGCTTGGATGCCAGGGACAATTCACCCCTCCACTTT
CASSLDARDNSPLHF
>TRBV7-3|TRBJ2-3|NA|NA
TGTGCCAGCAGCTTACTGGGGTTCCCAGATACGCAGTATTTT
CASSLLGFPDTQYF
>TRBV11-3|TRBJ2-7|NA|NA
TGTGCCAGCAGCTTATATGACGTTGACTACGAGCAGTACTTC
CASSLYDVDYEQYF
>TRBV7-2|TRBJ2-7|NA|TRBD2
TGTGCCAGCAGCTATCTAGCGGGAGGATCCTACGAGCAGTACTTC
CASSYLAGGSYEQYF
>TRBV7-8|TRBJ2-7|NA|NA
TGTGCCAGCAGCTTACACAGGGCATTTAGCCCCTACGAGCAGTACTTC
CASSLHRAFSPYEQYF
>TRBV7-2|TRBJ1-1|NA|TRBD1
TGTGCCAGCAGCTTAGCGACAGGGAGTAAAGCTTTCTTT
CASSLATGSKAFF
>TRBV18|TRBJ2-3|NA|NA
TGTGCCAGCTCACCACGGAGAGGAGATACGCAGTATTTT
CASSPRRGDTQYF
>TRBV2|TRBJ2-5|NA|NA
TGTGCCAGCACAGGAGACGCAGAGACCCAGTACTTC
CASTGDAETQYF
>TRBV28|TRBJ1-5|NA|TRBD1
TGTGCCAGCAGTGGATCGGACAGGGGTGATCAGCCCCAGCATTTT
CASSGSDRGDQPQHF
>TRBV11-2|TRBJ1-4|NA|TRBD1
TGTGCCAGCAGCTTAGATTTAGTTGACAGGGGTGCAACTAATGAAAAACTGTTTTTT
CASSLDLVDRGATNEKLFF
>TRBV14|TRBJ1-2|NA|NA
TGTGCCAGCAGCCAAGCTTCCGGGGCACTTAACTATGGCTACACCTTC
CASSQASGALNYGYTF
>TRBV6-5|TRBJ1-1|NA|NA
TGTGCCAGCTGCTCTGCCCTAGGCACTGAAGCTTTCTTT
CASCSALGTEAFF
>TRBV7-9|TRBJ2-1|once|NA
TGTGCCAGCAGCTCCGACTATGGGACGGTGCAGATTGGGCAGTTCTTC
CASSSDYGTVQIGQFF
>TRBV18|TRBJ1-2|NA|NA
TGTGCCAGCTCACCAGCTCAGGGACGGCTCAACTATGGCTACACCTTC
CASSPAQGRLNYGYTF
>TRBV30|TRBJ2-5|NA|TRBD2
TGTGCCTATAGGACTAGCGGGAGGGGGGAGACCCAGTACTTC
CAYRTSGRGETQYF
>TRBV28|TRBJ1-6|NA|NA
TGTGCCAGCAGTTTAGCCTCCGGACAGTCCCAACATTCACCCCTCCACTTT
CASSLASGQSQHSPLHF
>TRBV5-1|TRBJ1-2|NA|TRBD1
TGCGCCAGCAGAAGCTCCCCAGGGGGGGATGGCTACACCTTC
CASRSSPGGDGYTF
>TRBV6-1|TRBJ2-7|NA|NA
TGTGCCAGCAGTGAAGTCGGGACTCTCAGGGGCGAGCAGTACTTC
CASSEVGTLRGEQYF
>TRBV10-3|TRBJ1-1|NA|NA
TGTGCCATCGGACGGACGGAAATGAACACTGAAGCTTTCTTT
CAIGRTEMNTEAFF